The source of this T cell receptor (beta chain) is a study of T cell responses to AZD1222 COVID-19 vaccine. The repertoire was sequenced with immunoSEQ multiplex PCR; TCRdb's copy has only in-frame clones and lacks some. This table holds about 100,000 clones, around 84% found once. Germline loops: CDR1 SEHNR, CDR2 FQNEAQ (reference sequence). The length of the CDR3 is 13 residues. V dropped 1 base and J dropped 9 bases, with 10 bases sitting between them. For this clone: Its matching antigen is unknown.

The study, taken as a whole, reports: Clonal diversity was possibly underestimated; the donors were predominantly white British and more often female. An increase in Spike-specific TCR breadth and depth was observed after two AZD1222 doses. Repertoires were sampled only after the peak T cell response. Dominant CD4 TCR responses targeted spike regions 160-218 and 743-854.

This clonotype was sampled from an adult in good health. Source: peripheral blood, taken on day 0 of AZD1222 vaccination. This chain joins TRBV7-9 and TRBJ2-1, with D maybe TRBD2 (5 bases). The CDR3 coding sequence is TGTGCCAGCAGCTTAGATCTCAGCGGTGAGCAGTTCTTC. Protein: CASSLDLSGEQFF. Drawing the rest from reference TRBV7-9 and TRBJ2-1, the complete variable domain is DTGVSQNPRHKITKRGQNVTFRCDPISEHNRLYWYRQTLGQGPEFLTYFQNEAQLEKSRLLSDRFSAERPKGSFSTLEIQRTEQGDSAMYLCASSLDLSGEQFFGPGTRLTVL.